Listed below are T cell receptor beta chains from one sample, sequenced in a study of identical twins. TCRdb reprocessed the 5' RACE reads via MiXCR and lists one record per CDR3 protein. In the table there are fewer than 250,000 distinct CDR3 sequences, roughly 15% of which are singletons. In addition, the sample was reused for a study of T cells expressing NK-cell markers.

The sequencing input was CD8+ T cells sorted from blood. Receptor source: a woman aged 18 to 35 in good health. The CDR3 runs from the conserved cysteine through the conserved F or W. D genes are given only for firm matches. Clone size, where shown, is once, few, many, or a class for clones that have expanded.

v_call,d_call,clone_size,j_call,cdr3_nt,cdr3_aa
TRBV6-2/TRBV6-3,TRBD2,-,TRBJ2-1,TGTGCCAGCATACTAGCGGGAGGGAGCGATGAGCAGTTCTTC,CASILAGGSDEQFF
TRBV5-1,-,few,TRBJ1-1,TGCGCCAGCAGCTTGAGATTGGACGGGGGCCAGGGTTCTTCTTATGAAGCTTTCTTT,CASSLRLDGGQGSSYEAFF
TRBV5-1,-,few,TRBJ2-1,TGCGCCAGCAGCCCCTCTGGGCCCCCCTTTGAGCAGTTCTTC,CASSPSGPPFEQFF
TRBV9,-,few,TRBJ2-6,TGTGCCAGCAGCGTAGCTAAGGAGGGGGGCTCTGGGGCCAACGTCCTGACTTTC,CASSVAKEGGSGANVLTF
TRBV13,-,-,TRBJ2-3,TGTGCCAGCAGAGAGAGCACAGATACGCAGTATTTT,CASRESTDTQYF
TRBV19,-,few,TRBJ2-7,TGTGCCAGTAGTACATACCCTCCCCACGGGCTCGAGCAGTACTTC,CASSTYPPHGLEQYF
TRBV12-3/TRBV12-4,-,-,TRBJ1-1,TGTGCCAGCAGGAGCGGGACACCGAACACTGAAGCTTTCTTT,CASRSGTPNTEAFF
TRBV27,-,-,TRBJ2-6,TGTGCCAGCAGTTTGTATGGGTCTGGGGCCAACGTCCTGACTTTC,CASSLYGSGANVLTF
TRBV6-5,TRBD2,-,TRBJ2-3,TGTGCCAGCAGCTACTTAGCGGGGGGGCTCGCAGATACGCAGTATTTT,CASSYLAGGLADTQYF
TRBV20-1,-,few,TRBJ1-1,TGCAGTGCTGGGGACGGGTCGGGGACTGAAGCTTTCTTT,CSAGDGSGTEAFF
TRBV11-2,TRBD1,many,TRBJ1-2,TGTGCCAGCAGCTTAGGGGGACAGGGCGGGAACTATGGCTACACCTTC,CASSLGGQGGNYGYTF
TRBV6-8,-,-,TRBJ2-1,TGTGCCAGCATACCACCGGGTGCCCCCCGAAACAATGAGCAGTTCTTC,CASIPPGAPRNNEQFF
TRBV15,-,few,TRBJ2-1,TGTGCCACCAGCGGGGAGGTTGGAGGCCCGGACAATGAGCAGTTCTTC,CATSGEVGGPDNEQFF
TRBV29-1,TRBD2,few,TRBJ2-1,TGCAGCGCCACCGGGACTAGCGGGCTTAGTGAGCAGTTCTTC,CSATGTSGLSEQFF
TRBV25-1,TRBD1,few,TRBJ1-2,TGTGCCAGCAGTGAGAAGGGACAGCGGACCGGCTACACCTTC,CASSEKGQRTGYTF
TRBV5-1,TRBD2,few,TRBJ2-1,TGCGCCAGCTCCCCTAGCGGGGGCTACAATGAGCAGTTCTTC,CASSPSGGYNEQFF
TRBV5-3,-,-,TRBJ2-6,TGTGCCATCAAGAATTGGGCGCCCGATTCTGGGGCCAACGTCCTGACTTTC,CAIKNWAPDSGANVLTF
TRBV6-1,-,-,TRBJ1-3,TGTGCCAGCAGTAAGATCGACAGGCCCGGAAACACCATATATTTT,CASSKIDRPGNTIYF
TRBV11-2,-,many,TRBJ2-3,TGTGCCAGCAGCCCCGGGGCAGGGGTATGGGATACGCAGTATTTT,CASSPGAGVWDTQYF
TRBV7-9,-,-,TRBJ2-5,TGTGCCAGCAGCCAAGAGTCGGAGACCCAGTACTTC,CASSQESETQYF
TRBV27,TRBD1,-,TRBJ1-5,TGTGCCAGCAGTTCCGGGACAGGGTATCCTAGCAATCAGCCCCAGCATTTT,CASSSGTGYPSNQPQHF
TRBV5-6,-,-,TRBJ2-7,TGTGCCAGCAGCTTGGCGTTAGTCCAGGGACCTACCTACGAGCAGTACTTC,CASSLALVQGPTYEQYF
TRBV11-3,TRBD2,-,TRBJ2-1,TGTGCCAGCAGCTTAGAGGCTAGCGGACACAATGAGCAGTTCTTC,CASSLEASGHNEQFF
TRBV27,TRBD2,-,TRBJ2-7,TGTGCCAGCAGTCCCCCTAGCGGGAGAAGGTCCGAGCAGTACTTC,CASSPPSGRRSEQYF
TRBV28,TRBD2,-,TRBJ2-1,TGTGCCAGCACTAAACTAGCGGGAGGAGGTGAGCAGTTCTTC,CASTKLAGGGEQFF
TRBV4-1,TRBD2,-,TRBJ2-1,TGCGCCAGCAGCCAAGGAGAAGGGACTAGTGCCTACAATGAGCAGTTCTTC,CASSQGEGTSAYNEQFF
TRBV20-1,-,few,TRBJ2-2,TGCAGTGCTAGTGTGGGGGGCGATACCGGGGAGCTGTTTTTT,CSASVGGDTGELFF
TRBV7-2,TRBD2,few,TRBJ2-5,TGTGCCAGCAGCCGGGGGGTCCAAGAGACCCAGTACTTC,CASSRGVQETQYF
TRBV7-6,-,few,TRBJ2-4,TGTGCCAGCAGCTTAGGAAGGGGGTTCAGTCCCAAAAACATTCAGTACTTC,CASSLGRGFSPKNIQYF
TRBV7-9,-,few,TRBJ1-2,TGTGCCAGCAGCTTAGAGGGCCGCAGAGCCCCTAACTATGGCTACACCTTC,CASSLEGRRAPNYGYTF
TRBV27,-,-,TRBJ1-1,TGTGCCAGCAGTACTCGGAGGTGGGCGAACACTGAAGCTTTCTTT,CASSTRRWANTEAFF
TRBV12-3/TRBV12-4,-,-,TRBJ2-1,TGTGCCAGCAGTTTTGGAGGGAGTTCGACCCCAAGGCTCTTC,CASSFGGSSTPRLF
TRBV19,TRBD1,once,TRBJ2-7,TGTGCCAGTAGCGATGGACAGGGGGGAGAGCAGTACTTC,CASSDGQGGEQYF
TRBV11-3,-,-,TRBJ2-1,TGTGCCAGCACTCCACAGGGTTGGAATGAGCAGTTCTTC,CASTPQGWNEQFF
TRBV7-9,TRBD1,-,TRBJ2-7,TGTGCCAGCAGCATACCGGGACAGGGAGGCGAGCAGTACTTC,CASSIPGQGGEQYF
TRBV27,-,few,TRBJ2-7,TGTGCCAGCGGGATAAGGGACGCCTCCTACGAGCAGTACTTC,CASGIRDASYEQYF
TRBV4-3,-,-,TRBJ2-3,TGCGCCAGCAGCCAAGAAGGACTAACAAATACGCAGTATTTT,CASSQEGLTNTQYF
TRBV12-5,-,once,TRBJ2-1,TGTGCTAGTGGTTGGGGAAGCGATGAGCAGTTCTTC,CASGWGSDEQFF